Included here is one T cell receptor beta chain sequence, with context. What this receptor recognizes is not known. Per-nucleotide qualities are absent, and no much larger clonotype sits a single base away. This specimen comes from a study of graft-versus-host responses after intestinal transplantation (dated by TCRdb to the early 2020s). In the study overall: Multivisceral, liver-intestinal, or isolated intestinal transplants were received by the recipients. Every recipient was given anti-thymocyte globulin induction, then maintenance tacrolimus and steroids for about three years. After intestinal transplantation, graft-versus-host and host-versus-graft alloreactive T cell clones were followed in the graft, circulation and bone marrow using bulk TCR-beta CDR3 sequencing. To identify alloreactive clones, pre-transplant mixed lymphocyte reaction products were sequenced and compared with unstimulated pre-transplant donor and recipient T cells. Of the 20 to 25 intestinal transplant recipients enrolled in the cohort, one of whom was a retransplant, a few patients without pretransplant specimens were excluded. A peak of at least 4% donor T cells among recipient peripheral blood mononuclear cells was the definition used for donor T cell macrochimerism. Rather than being sequenced by the commercial service, samples from a few later patients were sequenced in-house on an Illumina MiSeq and processed with MiXCR. Here is what the overall study found, with its caveats: Early after transplant, peak levels of circulating GvH clones were associated with declines in HvG clones. Patients with donor T cell macrochimerism had high GvH to HvG T cell clonal ratios in their allografts. GvH clones were detected in recipient bone marrow, and some of these GvH clones were observed earlier in ileal mucosa or blood, consistent with an intestinal mucosal origin. The relatively low number and heterogeneity of intestinal transplant patients limited the conclusions.

There are 16 amino acids in the CDR3, from cysteine to phenylalanine inclusive. CDR3 DNA only is kept here, 48 bases in frame from base 1. In the germline V gene (reference sequence), CDR1 corresponds to SGHNT and CDR2 to YYREEE. Relative to germline, V is missing 4 bases and J is missing 0 bases, with 8 bases of the junction outside any gene match. Library prep was done by the immunoSEQ multiplex PCR assay. For most patients, genomic DNA was isolated with the Qiagen DNeasy Blood and Tissue Kit and sent frozen to Adaptive Biotechnologies for TCR sequencing. Adaptive Biotechnologies carried out high-throughput TCR-beta CDR3 sequencing of genomic DNA for most patients. In the original analysis: Adaptive's ImmunoSEQ software was the source of the TCR sequencing data for 15 to 20 patients, while a few other patients were processed with MiXCR and VDJtools. To correct CD4 versus CD8 sorting errors, any sequence found in both subsets at a frequency ratio below 5:1 was removed. Because the origin of CDR3 nucleotide sequences shared between donor and recipient could not be assigned, those sequences were removed. Alloreactive clones required at least 2-fold expansion over unstimulated cells and minimum CFSE-low frequency of 0.002% (template counts) or 0.001% (read counts). Clones detected in sequenced pre-transplant spleen, lymph node, or MLR CFSE-low populations of the donor or recipient were defined as mappable. Cumulative frequency of alloreactive clones was calculated as a percentage of all sequences weighted by copy number. TCRdb holds this immuneACCESS table with in-frame rearrangements only. Some clones are missing; in checked studies, unresolved V genes explain under half, and the rest has no known cause. D and trimming were read from the DNA, whereas the V and J calls and clone size are those reported in that table. The sample table contains about 96,000 clones; only one count was recorded for roughly 92% of them. Clones ranked in the top ten supply roughly 0.31% of the sample.

Read against the paper, the sample's time point label means: cells obtained before transplantation from donor or recipient. CD3+CD4+ and CD3+CD8+ populations were FACS-sorted from unstimulated pre-transplant donor and recipient cells taken from spleen or lymph nodes. Sequencing was performed on unstimulated CD4+ T cells sorted from spleen or lymph node cells, taken before intestinal transplant. The chain is assembled from TRBV5-4 and TRBJ2-3; 7 bases in the middle match TRBD2. The TCR sequence derives from a human donor who received an intestinal transplant. CDR3 reads: CASSRPGGKSTDTQYF. The sequence in DNA is TGTGCCAGCAGCCGGCCGGGGGGAAAAAGCACAGATACGCAGTATTTT.